This is a list of T cell receptor beta chains from one sample in a study of T cells in localized non-small cell lung cancer. The protocol was immunoSEQ multiplex PCR, while the TCRdb copy is restricted to in-frame clones and leaves out a portion. The sample contains about 70,000 clones, roughly 83% of which appear only once. The input for sequencing was peripheral blood, taken before any cancer treatment. Receptors originate from a female donor of 60 years or more with stage I lung adenocarcinoma. Both conserved end residues are part of each CDR3. The order of the fields is D gene, V gene, J gene, clone size, CDR3 DNA, CDR3 protein. A D gene is named only where the DNA matches it firmly. Size tells how often a clone was seen (once, few, many) or the class of an expanded clone, and some rows leave it out.

d_gene: TRBD1
v_gene: TRBV6-5
j_gene: TRBJ2-3
abundance: NA
CDR3nt: TGTGCCAGCAGTTACTCGGGCAGGGGGCAAGATACGCAGTATTTT
CDR3aa: CASSYSGRGQDTQYF

d_gene: NA
v_gene: TRBV11-2
j_gene: TRBJ1-4
abundance: NA
CDR3nt: TGTGCCAGCAGCTTAGAAGTGTGGGGTGAAAAACTGTTTTTT
CDR3aa: CASSLEVWGEKLFF

d_gene: NA
v_gene: TRBV5-1
j_gene: TRBJ2-3
abundance: NA
CDR3nt: TGCGCCAGCAGCTCCAGGGGCGATACGCAGTATTTT
CDR3aa: CASSSRGDTQYF

d_gene: TRBD1
v_gene: TRBV7-3
j_gene: TRBJ1-2
abundance: NA
CDR3nt: TGTGCCAGCAGCTTAGAGGGGGCTAGTGGCTACACCTTC
CDR3aa: CASSLEGASGYTF

d_gene: TRBD2
v_gene: TRBV5-1
j_gene: TRBJ2-3
abundance: NA
CDR3nt: TGCGCCAGCCGAAGGGAGGGCCTATTGACAGATACGCAGTATTTT
CDR3aa: CASRREGLLTDTQYF

d_gene: TRBD2
v_gene: TRBV5-1
j_gene: TRBJ2-7
abundance: NA
CDR3nt: TGCGCCAGCAGCTTGTCTAGCGGGGCCCTCAGCTCCTACGAGCAGTACTTC
CDR3aa: CASSLSSGALSSYEQYF

d_gene: NA
v_gene: TRBV6-4
j_gene: TRBJ2-3
abundance: many
CDR3nt: TGTGCCAGCAGTGACAGGGGGGGCACAGATACGCAGTATTTT
CDR3aa: CASSDRGGTDTQYF

d_gene: TRBD1
v_gene: TRBV5-1
j_gene: TRBJ1-1
abundance: NA
CDR3nt: TGCGCCAGCAGCTTGGCCGGGGGACAGGGGGACACTGAAGCTTTCTTT
CDR3aa: CASSLAGGQGDTEAFF

d_gene: TRBD2
v_gene: TRBV4-3
j_gene: TRBJ2-1
abundance: NA
CDR3nt: TGCGCCAGCAGCCAAGATTCTAAAATTGGACTAGCGGCGGAAGAGCAGTTCTTC
CDR3aa: CASSQDSKIGLAAEEQFF

d_gene: NA
v_gene: TRBV7-2
j_gene: TRBJ2-4
abundance: NA
CDR3nt: TGTGCCAGCAGCTTGCGAACCGAAGGGACGGACATTCAGTACTTC
CDR3aa: CASSLRTEGTDIQYF

d_gene: TRBD1
v_gene: TRBV5-1
j_gene: TRBJ1-5
abundance: NA
CDR3nt: TGCGCCAGCAGCTTGGACAGGGGTCAGCCCCAGCATTTT
CDR3aa: CASSLDRGQPQHF

d_gene: NA
v_gene: TRBV5-1
j_gene: TRBJ2-1
abundance: NA
CDR3nt: TGCGCCAGCAGACCTGGAGGCCATGAGCAGTTCTTC
CDR3aa: CASRPGGHEQFF

d_gene: NA
v_gene: TRBV2
j_gene: TRBJ2-1
abundance: NA
CDR3nt: TGTGCCAGCACCTACTCCGGTGAGCAGTTCTTC
CDR3aa: CASTYSGEQFF

d_gene: NA
v_gene: TRBV29-1
j_gene: TRBJ1-1
abundance: NA
CDR3nt: TGCAGCGTCCCGGGGAGGGGCCCTTTCAACACTGAAGCTTTCTTT
CDR3aa: CSVPGRGPFNTEAFF

d_gene: NA
v_gene: TRBV6-1
j_gene: TRBJ2-7
abundance: once
CDR3nt: TGTGCCAGCAGTGTGAATCAGGGGGGCTACGAGCAGTACTTC
CDR3aa: CASSVNQGGYEQYF

d_gene: TRBD2
v_gene: TRBV4-3
j_gene: TRBJ2-3
abundance: NA
CDR3nt: TGCGCCAGCAGCCAAGATAGGTCTAGCGGGAGAACAACTAGCACAGATACGCAGTATTTT
CDR3aa: CASSQDRSSGRTTSTDTQYF

d_gene: TRBD2
v_gene: TRBV10-3
j_gene: TRBJ2-7
abundance: NA
CDR3nt: TGTGCCATCAGTGAACTAGCGGGGGCCTCCTACGAGCAGTACTTC
CDR3aa: CAISELAGASYEQYF

d_gene: NA
v_gene: TRBV7-6
j_gene: TRBJ2-2
abundance: NA
CDR3nt: TGTGCCAGCAGCCAAGCGCCGGACACCGGGGAGCTGTTTTTT
CDR3aa: CASSQAPDTGELFF

d_gene: TRBD2
v_gene: TRBV28
j_gene: TRBJ2-1
abundance: NA
CDR3nt: TGTGCCAGCAATCGAGTGGGACTAGCGGAATTCTTC
CDR3aa: CASNRVGLAEFF

d_gene: TRBD2
v_gene: TRBV18
j_gene: TRBJ2-1
abundance: NA
CDR3nt: TGTGCCAGCTCACCCACGGGAGGGATCGACAATGAGCAGTTCTTC
CDR3aa: CASSPTGGIDNEQFF

d_gene: NA
v_gene: TRBV4-3
j_gene: TRBJ2-1
abundance: NA
CDR3nt: TGCGCCAGCAGCCAGGGGGATACCCTTATCTACAATGAGCAGTTCTTC
CDR3aa: CASSQGDTLIYNEQFF

d_gene: NA
v_gene: TRBV19
j_gene: TRBJ1-1
abundance: NA
CDR3nt: TGTGCCAGTAGTGCCATGGACAGACCGGCTGAAGCTTTCTTT
CDR3aa: CASSAMDRPAEAFF